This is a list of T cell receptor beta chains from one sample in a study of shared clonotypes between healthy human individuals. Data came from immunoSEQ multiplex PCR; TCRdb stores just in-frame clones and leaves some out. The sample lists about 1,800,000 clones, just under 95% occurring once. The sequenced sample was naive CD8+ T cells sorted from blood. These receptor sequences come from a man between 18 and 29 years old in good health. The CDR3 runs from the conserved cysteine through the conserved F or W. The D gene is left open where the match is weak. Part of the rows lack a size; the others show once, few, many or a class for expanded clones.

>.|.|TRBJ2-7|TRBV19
TGTGCCAGTCGACCACTATGGGAGTACGAGCAGTACTTC
CASRPLWEYEQYF
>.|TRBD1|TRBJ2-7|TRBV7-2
TGTGCCAGCAGCACCCGACAGGGACACTACGAGCAGTACTTC
CASSTRQGHYEQYF
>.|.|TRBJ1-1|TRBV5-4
TGTGCCAGCAGCGGAACAGGGGAAGCTTTCTTT
CASSGTGEAFF
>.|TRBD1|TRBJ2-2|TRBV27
TGTGCCAGCAGGGTCTCAGGGGGCACCGGGGAGCTGTTTTTT
CASRVSGGTGELFF
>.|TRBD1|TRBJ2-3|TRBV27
TGTGCCAGCAGTTTCGGGACAGTGCCGAGCACAGATACGCAGTATTTT
CASSFGTVPSTDTQYF
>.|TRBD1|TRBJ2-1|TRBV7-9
TGTGCCAGCAGCTATACCGGTGGACAGGATCTATTCTTC
CASSYTGGQDLFF
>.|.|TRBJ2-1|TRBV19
TGTGCCAGTAGTATGGCCCCGGGTCAAGTCAATGAGCAGTTCTTC
CASSMAPGQVNEQFF
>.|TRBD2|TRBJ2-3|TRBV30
TGTGCCTGGAGTCTGACTAGCGGGGGGGGAGATACGCAGTATTTT
CAWSLTSGGGDTQYF
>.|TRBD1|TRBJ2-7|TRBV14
TGTGCCAGCAGCCAAGCAATAGGGGGCTTATCCTACGAGCAGTACTTC
CASSQAIGGLSYEQYF
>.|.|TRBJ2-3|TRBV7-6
TGTGCCAGCAGCTCGAGACTCGGCTTGGATACGCAGTATTTT
CASSSRLGLDTQYF
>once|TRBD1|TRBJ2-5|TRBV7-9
TGTGCCAGCCAGGGGGCGCGAGAGACCCAGTACTTC
CASQGARETQYF
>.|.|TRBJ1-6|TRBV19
TGTGCCAGTAGTACCCCCCCGGCTACGGTCAATTCACCCCTCCACTTT
CASSTPPATVNSPLHF
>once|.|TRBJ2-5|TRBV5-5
TGTGCCAGCAGCTTGTGGAACACCCAAGAGACCCAGTACTTC
CASSLWNTQETQYF
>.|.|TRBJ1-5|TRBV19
TGTGCCAGTAGTCTGGAAGGGTATAGCAATCAGCCCCAGCATTTT
CASSLEGYSNQPQHF
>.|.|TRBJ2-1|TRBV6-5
TGTGCCAGCAGTTACCGACCCAATGAGCAGTTCTTC
CASSYRPNEQFF
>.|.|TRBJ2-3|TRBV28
TGTGCCAGCAGTTTGAGGACAGATACGCAGTATTTT
CASSLRTDTQYF
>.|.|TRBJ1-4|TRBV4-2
TGTGCCAGCAGCCCCATGTCTGAAAAACTGTTTTTT
CASSPMSEKLFF
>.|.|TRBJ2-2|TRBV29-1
TGCAGCGTTAAGACTAGCACCGGGGAGCTGTTTTTT
CSVKTSTGELFF
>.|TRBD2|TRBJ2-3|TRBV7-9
TGTGCCAGCAGCCCGGGACTAGCGGCTACAGATACGCAGTATTTT
CASSPGLAATDTQYF
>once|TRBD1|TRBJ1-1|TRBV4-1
TGCGCCAGCAGCCAAGAGAAGATTGGGACAGGGAACACTGAAGCTTTCTTT
CASSQEKIGTGNTEAFF
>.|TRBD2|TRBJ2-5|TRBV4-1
TGCGCCAGCAGCCACGGACTAGCGGGGGAGGAGTTCCAGTACTTC
CASSHGLAGEEFQYF
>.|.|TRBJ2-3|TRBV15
TGTGCCACCAGCGGCTCCGGCGGGCCAGATACGCAGTATTTT
CATSGSGGPDTQYF
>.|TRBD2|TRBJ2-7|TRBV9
TGTGCCAGCAGCGTCGGGACTAGCGGTAACGAGCAGTACTTC
CASSVGTSGNEQYF
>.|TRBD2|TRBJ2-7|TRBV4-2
TGTGCCAGCAGCCCTGGGACTAGCGGGGGGAGCTCCTACGAGCAGTACTTC
CASSPGTSGGSSYEQYF
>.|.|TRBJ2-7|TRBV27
TGTGCCAGCAGTTTGTCGGGACCAATCTACGAGCAGTACTTC
CASSLSGPIYEQYF
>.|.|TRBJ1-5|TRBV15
TGTGCCACCAGCTTTGACCCGGAGGCTCAGCCCCAGCATTTT
CATSFDPEAQPQHF
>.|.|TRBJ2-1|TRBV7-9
TGTGCCAGCAGCTTCTCTGTCGGGGTTACGTACAATGAGCAGTTCTTC
CASSFSVGVTYNEQFF
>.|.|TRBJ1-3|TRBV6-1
TGTGCCAGCAGTGAATGGGTGCAGGGGAATGGAAACACCATATATTTT
CASSEWVQGNGNTIYF
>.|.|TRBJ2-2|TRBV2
TGTGCCAGCAGTGTATCCGGGGAGCTGTTTTTT
CASSVSGELFF
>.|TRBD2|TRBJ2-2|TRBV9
TGTGCCAGCAGCGAGCTAGCGGAATACACCGGGGAGCTGTTTTTT
CASSELAEYTGELFF
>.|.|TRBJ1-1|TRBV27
TGTGCCAGCAGTCCAACAGGAATGAACACTGAAGCTTTCTTT
CASSPTGMNTEAFF
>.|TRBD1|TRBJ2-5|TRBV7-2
TGTGCCAGCAGCACCCGGGACAGAGGAGAGACCCAGTACTTC
CASSTRDRGETQYF
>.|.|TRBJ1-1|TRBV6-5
TGTGCCAGCAGCTACAAACAGTCCTACACTGAAGCTTTCTTT
CASSYKQSYTEAFF
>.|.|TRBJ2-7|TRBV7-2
TGTGCCAGCAGCTTTAGCTCCTACGAGCAGTACTTC
CASSFSSYEQYF
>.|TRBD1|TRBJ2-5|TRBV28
TGTGCCAGCAGTTTAGGGACAGGGCTTCGGGAGACCCAGTACTTC
CASSLGTGLRETQYF
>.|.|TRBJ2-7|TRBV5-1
TGCGCCAGCAGCTTGGATGGCGGAAACTACGAGCAGTACTTC
CASSLDGGNYEQYF